This T cell receptor beta chain comes out of a study of identical twins. TCRdb reprocessed the 5' RACE reads via MiXCR and lists one record per CDR3 protein. The repertoire has some 440,000 distinct CDR3 sequences, 24% of them found once; the top ten carry 2.9%. The length of the CDR3 is 13 residues. V gave up 4 bases and J gave up 0 bases, with 9 bases separating them. Germline V gene lookup returns CDR1 SQVTM and CDR2 ANQGSEA. This clonotype was found a few times. The data were also submitted as part of a second study, on T cells expressing NK-cell markers.

The TCR was taken from a woman between 18 and 30 years old in good health. The sequencing input was CD4+ T cells sorted from blood. The J gene is TRBJ1-1, the V gene TRBV29-1; no reliable D call. The CDR3, as DNA: TGCAGCGTTGGTGGCAGATTGAACACTGAAGCTTTCTTT. Amino acids: CSVGGRLNTEAFF.